The clone carrying this T cell receptor (beta chain) was seen just once. The data originate from a study of shared T cell receptors in the human thymus. Germline values: CDR1 MGHRA, CDR2 YSYEKL. The CDR3 runs 12 residues. Between the trimmed V and J ends, which lost 1 base and 13 bases, there was a span of 11 bases. Clones were read by immunoSEQ multiplex PCR, and TCRdb kept only the in-frame ones, dropping some. Of hundreds of thousands of clones listed, about 90% were seen once; the top ten hold roughly 0.0087%. The data also belong to a second study, concerning human thymus T cells. That source reports: Resections that were taken during corrective heart surgery supplied the thymus tissue. In unrelated individuals, thymic repertoires overlapped highly, according to related research.

The receptor was derived from a boy less than two years old with a congenital heart defect. Sequenced material: thymocytes. The chain joins TRBV4-1 to TRBJ2-1; tentative D call: TRBD2 (7 bases). CDR3: CASSQGGGFQFF. The CDR3 bases are TGCGCCAGCAGCCAAGGCGGGGGCTTCCAGTTCTTC.